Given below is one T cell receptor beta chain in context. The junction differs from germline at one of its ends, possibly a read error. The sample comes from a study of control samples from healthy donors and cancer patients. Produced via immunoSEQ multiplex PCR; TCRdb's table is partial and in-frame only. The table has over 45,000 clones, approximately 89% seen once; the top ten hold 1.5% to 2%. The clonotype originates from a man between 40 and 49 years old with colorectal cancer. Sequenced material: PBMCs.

CDR3 amino acids: CASGLHRDSSQPQHF. CDR3 nucleotide sequence: TGTGCTAGTGGTTTACACCGGGACAGCAGTCAGCCCCAGCATTTT. J is TRBJ1-5 and V is TRBV12-5, with 7 bases fitting TRBD1. CDR3 length: 15 residues. From germline, CDR1 is LGHNT and CDR2 FRNRAP.